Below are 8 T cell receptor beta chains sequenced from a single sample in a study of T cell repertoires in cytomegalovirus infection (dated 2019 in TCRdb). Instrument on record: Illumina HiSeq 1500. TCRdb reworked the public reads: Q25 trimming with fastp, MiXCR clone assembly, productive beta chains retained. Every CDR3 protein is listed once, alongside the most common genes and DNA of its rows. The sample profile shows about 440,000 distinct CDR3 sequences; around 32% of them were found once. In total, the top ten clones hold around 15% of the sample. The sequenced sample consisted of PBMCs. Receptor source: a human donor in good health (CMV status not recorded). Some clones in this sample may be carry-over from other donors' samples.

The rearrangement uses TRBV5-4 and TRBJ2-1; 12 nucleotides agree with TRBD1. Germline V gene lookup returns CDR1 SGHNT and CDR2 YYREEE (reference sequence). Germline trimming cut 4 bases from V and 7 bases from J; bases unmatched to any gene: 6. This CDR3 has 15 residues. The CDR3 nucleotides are TGTGCCAGCAGCCCCGGGACAGGGGGCTTGAATGAGCAGTTCTTC. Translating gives CASSPGTGGLNEQFF.

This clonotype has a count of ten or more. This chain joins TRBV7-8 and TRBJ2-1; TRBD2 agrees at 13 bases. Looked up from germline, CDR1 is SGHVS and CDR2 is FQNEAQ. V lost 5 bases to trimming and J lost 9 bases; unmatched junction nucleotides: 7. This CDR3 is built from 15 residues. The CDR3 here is CASSTGLAGLREQFF. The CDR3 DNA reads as TGTGCCAGCAGCACGGGACTAGCGGGGTTGCGTGAGCAGTTCTTC.

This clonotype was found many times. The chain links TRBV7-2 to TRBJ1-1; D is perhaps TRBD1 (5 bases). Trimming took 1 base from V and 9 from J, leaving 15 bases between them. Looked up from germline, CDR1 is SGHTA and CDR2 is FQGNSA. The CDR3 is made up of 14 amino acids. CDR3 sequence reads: CASSLGAQGPQAFF. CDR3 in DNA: TGTGCCAGCAGCTTAGGGGCTCAGGGACCCCAAGCTTTCTTT.

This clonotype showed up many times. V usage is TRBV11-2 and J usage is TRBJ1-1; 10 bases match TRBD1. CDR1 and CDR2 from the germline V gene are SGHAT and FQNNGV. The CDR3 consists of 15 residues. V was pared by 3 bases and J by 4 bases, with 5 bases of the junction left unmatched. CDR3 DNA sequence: TGTGCCAGCAGCTTTCATCGACAGGGGGCCACTGAAGCTTTCTTT. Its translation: CASSFHRQGATEAFF.

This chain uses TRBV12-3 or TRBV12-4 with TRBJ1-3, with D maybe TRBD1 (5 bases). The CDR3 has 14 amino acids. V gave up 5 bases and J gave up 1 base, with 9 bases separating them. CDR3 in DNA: TGTGCCAGCAGTCCGCGACAGTCTGGAAACACCATATATTTT. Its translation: CASSPRQSGNTIYF.

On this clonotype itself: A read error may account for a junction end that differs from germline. CDR3 loop: CASGITGVGANVLNF. The CDR3 region has the DNA TGTGCCAGCGGGATAACAGGGGTCGGGGCCAACGTCCTGAATTTC. The chain combines TRBV7-9 with TRBJ2-6; 7 nucleotides line up with TRBD1. In germline, CDR1 is SEHNR, CDR2 FQNEAQ (reference sequence). The CDR3 sequence is 15 residues long.

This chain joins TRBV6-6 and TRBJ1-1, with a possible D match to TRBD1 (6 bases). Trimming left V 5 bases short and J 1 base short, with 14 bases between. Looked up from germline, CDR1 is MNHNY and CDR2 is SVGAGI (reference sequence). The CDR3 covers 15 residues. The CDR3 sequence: CASSTGQTQNTEAFF. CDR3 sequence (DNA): TGTGCCAGCAGTACAGGACAGACCCAGAACACTGAAGCTTTCTTT.

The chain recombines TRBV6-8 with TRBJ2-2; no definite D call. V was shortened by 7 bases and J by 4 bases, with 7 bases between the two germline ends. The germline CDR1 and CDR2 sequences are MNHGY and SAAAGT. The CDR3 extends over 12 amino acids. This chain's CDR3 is CASISLTGELFF. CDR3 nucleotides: TGTGCCAGCATCTCCCTCACCGGGGAGCTGTTTTTT.